Below are 11 T cell receptor beta chains sequenced from a single sample in a study of post-analysis software for immune sequencing data. The study, taken as a whole, reports: About 5 TRBV segments were significantly more frequent in patients than in controls. TRBV5-6, TRBV5-1 and TRBV20-1 were among these segments.

These receptors' antigens are unknown. The TCR beta cDNA libraries contained unique molecular identifiers. TCRdb reprocessed the PCR reads via MiXCR and lists one record per CDR3 protein. The top ten clones hold roughly 6% of a sample with roughly 540,000 distinct CDR3 sequences, 30% to 40% of them seen once. The sample comprised blood. The source is a girl under 18 with multiple sclerosis.

The V gene is TRBV6-1, the J gene TRBJ2-7; 8 nucleotides align to TRBD2. The V and J ends lost 6 bases and 10 bases, in that order; junction bases with no gene match: 14. The CDR3 spans 14 residues. The germline CDR1 and CDR2 sequences are MNHNS and SASEGT. The CDR3 DNA is TGTGCCAGCAGGGGCAGCGGGGGCCTTTTGGCCCAGTACTTC. Translating it yields CASRGSGGLLAQYF.

V and J are TRBV5-1 and TRBJ1-1, with TRBD1 matching over 10 bases. Trimming cost V 4 bases and J 3 bases; bases outside gene matches: 9. Looked up from germline, CDR1 is SGHRS and CDR2 is YFSETQ. CDR3 length: 16 residues. The CDR3 nucleotides read TGCGCCAGCAGCAAAAGACAGGGGGCGTTAGACACTGAAGCTTTCTTT. As protein: CASSKRQGALDTEAFF.

Only one count was recorded for this clonotype. This chain uses TRBV3-1 with TRBJ2-7; possible D gene TRBD1, 6 bases. CDR3 length equals 15 residues. Looked up from germline, CDR1 is LGHDT and CDR2 is YNNKEL (reference sequence). The V end was cut by 1 base, the J end by 3 bases, with 13 bases between. In DNA form, the CDR3 reads TGTGCCAGCAGCCAAGGAGGGGGAGAGGGCTACGAGCAGTACTTC. This translates into CASSQGGGEGYEQYF.

This clonotype was seen more than once but under ten times. The CDR3 DNA reads TGCGCCAGCAGCTTTGGTGGACAGGAAGAGACCCAGTACTTC. It yields the protein CASSFGGQEETQYF. V and J are TRBV5-1 and TRBJ2-5; 7 bases line up with TRBD1. Germline V lookup: CDR1 SGHRS, CDR2 YFSETQ. The CDR3 spans 14 residues. J gave up 3 bases and V 2 bases, and 4 bases lay outside the gene matches.

This clonotype has a handful of counts. The rearrangement links TRBV5-1 to TRBJ2-4; maybe TRBD1 (5 bases). The V gene lost 3 bases and the J gene lost 0 bases, with 10 bases spanning the gap. From germline, CDR1 is SGHRS and CDR2 YFSETQ. The CDR3 runs 15 residues. The CDR3 is CASSWTSLAKNIQYF. In nucleotides, the CDR3 is TGCGCCAGCAGCTGGACATCACTAGCCAAAAACATTCAGTACTTC. The full variable domain, rest sourced from reference TRBV5-1 and TRBJ2-4, is KAGVTQTPRYLIKTRGQQVTLSCSPISGHRSVSWYQQTPGQGLQFLFEYFSETQRNKGNFPGRFSGRQFSNSRSEMNVSTLELGDSALYLCASSWTSLAKNIQYFGAGTRLSVL.

V usage is TRBV12-1 and J usage is TRBJ1-2. TRBV12-1 is a recognized pseudogene. This CDR3 region has 16 residues. The CDR3, as DNA: TGTGCCAGCAGCTTTGGGTTACCAGGACTAGGCTATGGCTACACCTTC. Its translation is CASSFGLPGLGYGYTF.

V is TRBV5-4 and J is TRBJ2-1; a possible D gene is TRBD2 (6 bases). V shed 3 bases and J shed 15 bases, with 16 bases lying between them. The CDR3 totals 12 residues. CDR1 and CDR2 from the germline V gene are SGHNT and YYREEE (reference sequence). The DNA for the CDR3 is TGTGCCAGCAGCTGGGGTGGACTACAGCGGTTCTTC. Translated, it gives CASSWGGLQRFF. The full variable domain, rest sourced from reference TRBV5-4 and TRBJ2-1, is ETGVTQSPTHLIKTRGQQVTLRCSSQSGHNTVSWYQQALGQGPQFIFQYYREEENGRGNFPPRFSGLQFPNYSSELNVNALELDDSALYLCASSWGGLQRFFGPGTRLTVL.

V usage is TRBV20-1 and J usage is TRBJ1-1, with D tentatively TRBD1 (6 bases). Germline values: CDR1 DFQATT, CDR2 SNEGSKA (reference sequence). V gave up 4 bases and J gave up 3 bases, with 18 bases separating them. The CDR3 spans 15 residues. This CDR3 is CSAKSNKGGYTEAFF. For the CDR3, the DNA is TGCAGTGCTAAGTCCAATAAGGGGGGTTACACTGAAGCTTTCTTT.

This clonotype was recorded a few times. This sequence joins TRBV10-3 and TRBJ2-5; 11 bases agree with TRBD2. CDR3 size: 18 residues. Per the germline V gene, CDR1 is ENHRY and CDR2 is SYGVKD. Trimming took 0 bases from V and 4 from J; bases not matched to a gene: 10. The chain's CDR3 is CAISESGVTSGGTETQYF. As DNA, the CDR3 is TGTGCCATCAGTGAGTCTGGCGTCACTAGCGGGGGAACAGAGACCCAGTACTTC.

This sequence joins TRBV29-1 and TRBJ1-1; no clear D gene. Germline values: CDR1 SQVTM, CDR2 ANQGSEA. This CDR3 has 18 amino acids. Deletions cut 3 bases from V and 2 bases from J, with 25 bases between. The CDR3 region has the DNA TGCAGCGTTGAGTTTTTTTCTATGTCCGGACCCCTCAACACTGAAGCTTTCTTT. Translated, it gives CSVEFFSMSGPLNTEAFF.

The genes are TRBV4-1 and TRBJ2-1; D assignment may be TRBD1 or TRBD2 (6 bases each). The CDR3 spans 15 residues. V was clipped by 1 base and J by 2 bases, with 9 bases between them. CDR1 MGHRA and CDR2 YSYEKL come from the germline V gene. CDR3 in amino acids: CASSQGGAPYNEQFF. The CDR3 region has the DNA TGCGCCAGCAGCCAAGGGGGGGCCCCCTACAATGAGCAGTTCTTC.